Below, one T cell receptor beta chain is given with its context. From germline, CDR1 is SGHDT and CDR2 YYEEEE. V was pared by 0 bases and J by 7 bases, with 10 bases between. The CDR3 is 14 amino acids. The data belong to a study of cytomegalovirus exposure and HLA in healthy donors. Amplification used 60 Vbeta primers and 13 Jbeta primers. Profiled with immunoSEQ multiplex PCR; TCRdb holds only in-frame clones, not every one. This repertoire shows around 94,000 clones, approximately 80% found once; its top ten account for about 5%. Sequencing was performed on PBMCs. This chain joins TRBV5-6 and TRBJ1-4; tentative D call: TRBD1 (6 bases). This TCR was sampled from a woman aged 40 to 50 in good health and CMV-seronegative. The CDR3 DNA reads as TGTGCCAGCAGCTTGGACAGGGTAACTGAAAAACTGTTTTTT. Protein product: CASSLDRVTEKLFF.